This paragraph covers one T cell receptor beta chain sequence. The record originates from a study of T cells in Graves' hyperthyroidism and ophthalmopathy. There were TCR beta CDR3 regions amplified from RNA transcripts. An initial round of RT-PCR targeting the TCR CDR3 relied on the HTBI primer set. TCRdb itself ran the multiplex PCR reads through MiXCR, one entry per CDR3 protein. The table records approximately 710,000 distinct CDR3 sequences, around a sixth of them present only once. With 1 base removed from V and 2 bases from J, the gap between germline ends came to 9 bases. CDR1 SGHNT and CDR2 YYREEE come from the germline V gene (reference sequence). The CDR3 runs 14 residues.

The receptor's source is a man aged 50 or older with Graves' hyperthyroidism. The rearrangement uses TRBV5-4 and TRBJ1-2, with TRBD1 as a possible D gene (5 bases). The sample taken for sequencing was blood. The CDR3 is CASSLTGQNYGYTF. DNA of the CDR3: TGTGCCAGCAGCTTGACAGGACAAAACTATGGCTACACCTTC.